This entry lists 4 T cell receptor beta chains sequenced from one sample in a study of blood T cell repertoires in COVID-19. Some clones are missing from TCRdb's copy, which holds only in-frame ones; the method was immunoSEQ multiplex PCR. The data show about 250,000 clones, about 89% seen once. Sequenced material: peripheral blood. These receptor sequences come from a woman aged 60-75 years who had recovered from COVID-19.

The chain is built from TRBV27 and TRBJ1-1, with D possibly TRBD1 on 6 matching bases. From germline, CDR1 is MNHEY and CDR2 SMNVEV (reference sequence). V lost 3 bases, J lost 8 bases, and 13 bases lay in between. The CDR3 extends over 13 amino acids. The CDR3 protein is CASSLDGQTEAFF. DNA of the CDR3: TGTGCCAGCAGTTTGGATGGACAGACAGAAGCTTTCTTT.

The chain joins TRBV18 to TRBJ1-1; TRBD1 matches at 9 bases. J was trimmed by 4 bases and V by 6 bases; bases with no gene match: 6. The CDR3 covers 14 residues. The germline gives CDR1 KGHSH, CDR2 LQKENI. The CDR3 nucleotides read TGTGCCAGCTCCGGGACAGGGCCGACCACTGAAGCTTTCTTT. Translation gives CASSGTGPTTEAFF.

The CDR3 sequence: CASSEVTVTDRHF. The CDR3 coding sequence is TGTGCCAGCAGTGAAGTCACGGTAACAGACAGGCATTTT. The V gene is TRBV6-1, the J gene TRBJ1-5; D perhaps matches TRBD1 (5 bases). V shed 1 base and J shed 15 bases, with 16 bases lying between them. The CDR3 is 13 residues long. The germline gives CDR1 MNHNS, CDR2 SASEGT.

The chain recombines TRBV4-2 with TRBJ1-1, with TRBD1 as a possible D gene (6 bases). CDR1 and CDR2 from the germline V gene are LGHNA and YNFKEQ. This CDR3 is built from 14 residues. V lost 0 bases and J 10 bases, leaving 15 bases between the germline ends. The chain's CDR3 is CASSQDSGAGGAFF. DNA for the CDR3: TGTGCCAGCAGCCAAGACTCGGGGGCGGGGGGAGCTTTCTTT.